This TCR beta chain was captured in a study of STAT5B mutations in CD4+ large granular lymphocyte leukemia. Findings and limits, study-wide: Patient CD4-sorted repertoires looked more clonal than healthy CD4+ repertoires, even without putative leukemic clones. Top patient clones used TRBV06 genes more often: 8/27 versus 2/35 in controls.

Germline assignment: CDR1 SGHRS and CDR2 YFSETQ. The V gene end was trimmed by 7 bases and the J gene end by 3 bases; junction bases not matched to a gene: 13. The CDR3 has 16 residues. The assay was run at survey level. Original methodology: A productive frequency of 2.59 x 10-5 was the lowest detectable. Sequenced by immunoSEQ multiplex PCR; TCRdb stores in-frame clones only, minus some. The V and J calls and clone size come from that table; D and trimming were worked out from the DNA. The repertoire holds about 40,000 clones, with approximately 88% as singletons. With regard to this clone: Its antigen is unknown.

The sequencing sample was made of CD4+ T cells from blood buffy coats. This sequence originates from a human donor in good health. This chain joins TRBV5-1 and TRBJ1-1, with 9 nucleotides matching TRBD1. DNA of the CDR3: TGCGCCAGCGGCCACGAAGGACAGGGGAAGGACACTGAAGCTTTCTTT. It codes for CASGHEGQGKDTEAFF. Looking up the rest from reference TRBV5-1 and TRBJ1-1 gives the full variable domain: KAGVTQTPRYLIKTRGQQVTLSCSPISGHRSVSWYQQTPGQGLQFLFEYFSETQRNKGNFPGRFSGRQFSNSRSEMNVSTLELGDSALYLCASGHEGQGKDTEAFFGQGTRLTVV.